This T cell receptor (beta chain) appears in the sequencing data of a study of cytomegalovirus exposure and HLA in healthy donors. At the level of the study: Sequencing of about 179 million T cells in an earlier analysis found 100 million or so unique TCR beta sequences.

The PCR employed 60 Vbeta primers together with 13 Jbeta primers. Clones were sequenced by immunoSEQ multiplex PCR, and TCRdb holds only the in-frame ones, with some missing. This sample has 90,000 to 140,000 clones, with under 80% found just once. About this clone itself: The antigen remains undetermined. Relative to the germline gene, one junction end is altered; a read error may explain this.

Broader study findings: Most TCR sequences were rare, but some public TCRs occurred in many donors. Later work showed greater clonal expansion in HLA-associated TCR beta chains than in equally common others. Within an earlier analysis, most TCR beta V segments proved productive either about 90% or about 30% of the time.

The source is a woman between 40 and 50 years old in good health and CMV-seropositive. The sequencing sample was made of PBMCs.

This CDR3 is CASSPQGARNTEAFF. Here the CDR3 DNA reads TGTGCTAGCAGCCCGCAGGGGGCTCGGAACACTGAAGCTTTCTTT. The chain combines TRBV7-7 with TRBJ1-1, with TRBD1 identical over 8 bases. The CDR3 length is 15 residues. Germline CDR1 SSHAT, CDR2 FNYEAQ (reference sequence).